Shown below are 22 T cell receptor beta chains from a single sample sequenced in a study of blood T cells in healthy people across ages. Primers used in a second PCR of about 6 to 11 cycles were a sample-barcoded 5' primer and a J-beta primer mix. TCRdb reanalysed the 5' RACE reads using MiXCR and keeps one entry per CDR3 protein. The sample yields 550,000 to 700,000 distinct CDR3 sequences, about 26% seen once. The specimen sequenced was blood. These receptor sequences come from a woman in her sixties or seventies in good health.

This clonotype has only a few counts. The chain links TRBV27 to TRBJ1-2, with TRBD1 identical over 8 bases. The junction had 4 bases not matched to a gene; V was cut back by 5 bases and J by 8 bases. Germline V lookup: CDR1 MNHEY, CDR2 SMNVEV (reference sequence). This CDR3 is built from 12 residues. This CDR3 is CASSGQGGGYTF. The CDR3, as DNA: TGTGCCAGCAGTGGACAGGGCGGAGGCTACACCTTC.

This clonotype showed up just a few times. The V call is TRBV11-2, the J call TRBJ1-4; tentatively, D is TRBD1 (6 bases). The V end was cut by 0 bases, the J end by 7 bases, with 15 bases between. The length of the CDR3 is 16 residues. The V gene's germline CDR1 is SGHAT and CDR2 FQNNGV. The DNA of the CDR3 is TGTGCCAGCAGCTTAGAGGCGGGGGGGGCTGGTGAAAAACTGTTTTTT. Protein sequence: CASSLEAGGAGEKLFF. Variable domain in full (rest from reference TRBV11-2 and TRBJ1-4): EAGVAQSPRYKIIEKRQSVAFWCNPISGHATLYWYQQILGQGPKLLIQFQNNGVVDDSQLPKDRFSAERLKGVDSTLKIQPAKLEDSAVYLCASSLEAGGAGEKLFFGSGTQLSVL.

The chain recombines TRBV6-5 with TRBJ2-3; D gene ambiguous. Per germline, CDR1 MNHEY and CDR2 SVGAGI. The CDR3 spans 13 residues. Trimming removed 6 bases from V and 3 bases from J, with 10 bases in between. The CDR3, as DNA: TGTGCCAGCAGGGGCCTAGGTACAGATACGCAGTATTTT. It is translated as CASRGLGTDTQYF.

A word on this clonotype: The junction differs from germline at one of its ends, possibly a read error. The rearrangement uses TRBV10-3 and TRBJ2-7; 7 bases map to TRBD1. From germline, CDR1 is ENHRY and CDR2 SYGVKD. This CDR3 is 11 amino acids long. Here the CDR3 DNA reads TGTGCCATTGGACAGGTTAATGAGCAGCTCTTC. Its protein is CAIGQVNEQLF.

The chain uses TRBV7-2 and TRBJ2-1; 9 bases map to TRBD1. This CDR3 has 15 residues. The V gene's germline CDR1 is SGHTA and CDR2 FQGNSA. Trimming removed 1 base from V and 3 bases from J; junction bases left unmatched: 1. CDR3 DNA: TGTGCCAGCAGCTTAGGGACAGGGGACTACAATGAGCAGTTCTTC. Translation gives CASSLGTGDYNEQFF.

This chain's CDR3 is CSAGGQDGYTF. CDR3 nucleotide sequence: TGCAGTGCTGGCGGGCAGGATGGCTACACCTTC. V and J are TRBV20-1 and TRBJ1-2; D gene uncertain. V lost 5 bases and J lost 6, with 10 bases in between. Germline CDR1 is DFQATT and CDR2 is SNEGSKA (reference sequence). The CDR3 runs to 11 residues.

J is TRBJ1-4 and V is TRBV4-2; D is unresolved. There are 14 residues in the CDR3. Germline V lookup: CDR1 LGHNA, CDR2 YNFKEQ. V lost 4 bases to trimming and J lost 4 bases, with 10 bases between them. In DNA form, the CDR3 reads TGTGCCAGCAGCCTCTCCCCACTTAATGAAAAACTGTTTTTT. It yields the protein CASSLSPLNEKLFF.

The chain links TRBV20-1 to TRBJ1-1; 8 nucleotides line up with TRBD1. Per the germline V gene, CDR1 is DFQATT and CDR2 is SNEGSKA (reference sequence). There are 18 residues in the CDR3. Germline trimming cut 1 base from V and 4 bases from J; bases unmatched to any gene: 17. The CDR3, as DNA: TGCAGTGCTAGAGTGGCCCGGACAGGGTACGTGAGGGCCACTGAAGCTTTCTTT. Translated, it gives CSARVARTGYVRATEAFF.

The chain couples TRBV6-2 or TRBV6-3 to TRBJ2-6, with D tentatively TRBD1 (6 bases). The germline V and J ends were trimmed by 6 bases and 4 bases, with 13 bases remaining between them. CDR1 MNHEY and CDR2 SVGEGT come from the germline V gene. The CDR3 is made up of 15 amino acids. The CDR3 DNA reads TGTGCCAGCAGGCCCAGGGGTACCGGGGCCAACGTCCTGACTTTC. This sequence encodes CASRPRGTGANVLTF.

This clonotype was recorded a few times. The V call is TRBV9, the J call TRBJ2-2; TRBD1 might be the D (5 bases). V lost 1 base, J lost 6 bases, and 10 bases lay in between. This CDR3 comprises 14 residues. CDR1 is SGDLS, CDR2 YYNGEE, per germline. CDR3 coding DNA: TGTGCCAGCAGCGTACTAGGGGCAGCCGGGGAGCTGTTTTTT. This sequence encodes CASSVLGAAGELFF.

The DNA for the CDR3 is TGCGCCAGCAGCTACCCTGGGGGGGCAGATACGCAGTATTTT. This sequence encodes CASSYPGGADTQYF. The chain uses TRBV5-1 and TRBJ2-3, with TRBD2 identical over 7 bases. The CDR3 extends over 14 amino acids. Trimming at V came to 3 bases and at J to 4 bases, leaving 5 bases not matched to a gene. Germline CDR1 is SGHRS and CDR2 is YFSETQ.

This clonotype turned up a few times. The chain combines TRBV7-2 with TRBJ2-1, with D possibly matching TRBD2 (6 bases). Germline V gene data show CDR1 as SGHTA and CDR2 as FQGNSA. V lost 1 base and J 2 bases, leaving 9 bases between the germline ends. The CDR3 has 15 amino acids. The CDR3 DNA follows: TGTGCCAGCAGCTTAGTCGGCGGGACCTACAATGAGCAGTTCTTC. Translating it yields CASSLVGGTYNEQFF.

The rearrangement links TRBV15 to TRBJ1-2, with 7 bases matching TRBD1. Trimming cost V 5 bases and J 5 bases; bases outside gene matches: 2. Germline CDR1 is LNHNV and CDR2 is YYDKDF (reference sequence). CDR3 size: 12 residues. The CDR3 DNA reads as TGTGCCACCAGCTGGGGACAGTATGGCTACACCTTC. Translation gives CATSWGQYGYTF.

This chain joins TRBV7-2 and TRBJ1-4, with D tentatively TRBD1 (6 bases). CDR3 length: 14 residues. The V end was cut by 5 bases, the J end by 7 bases, with 14 bases between. Germline CDR1 SGHTA, CDR2 FQGNSA. The CDR3, as DNA: TGTGCCAGCAGCGAACAGGGAATAAGTGAAAAACTGTTTTTT. Amino acid sequence: CASSEQGISEKLFF.

The CDR3 here is CASSEGQLAGNEQFF. The CDR3 DNA is TGTGCCAGCAGCGAAGGTCAACTAGCGGGCAATGAGCAGTTCTTC. V gene TRBV7-3 combines with J gene TRBJ2-1, with 9 bases fitting TRBD2. CDR3 length equals 15 residues. J gave up 6 bases and V 5 bases, and 8 bases lay outside the gene matches. The germline V gene has CDR1 SGHTA and CDR2 FQGTGA.

The rearrangement joins TRBV27 to TRBJ1-3; 10 bases agree with TRBD1. This CDR3 contains 16 residues. Germline-derived CDR1 and CDR2 are MNHEY and SMNVEV (reference sequence). The V gene end was trimmed by 0 bases and the J gene end by 4 bases; junction bases not matched to a gene: 3. CDR3: CASSLSGQGKGNTIYF. DNA of the CDR3: TGTGCCAGCAGTTTATCGGGACAGGGGAAGGGAAACACCATATATTTT.

The chain joins TRBV29-1 to TRBJ1-2; possibly TRBD1 for D (6 bases). From germline, CDR1 is SQVTM and CDR2 ANQGSEA. This CDR3 has 12 residues. With 7 bases removed from V and 2 bases from J, the gap between germline ends came to 11 bases. CDR3 in DNA: TGCAGCGCAGAGGGGGAGAACTATGGCTACACCTTC. This gives the protein CSAEGENYGYTF.

This chain joins TRBV5-1 and TRBJ2-5; D remains ambiguous. The V end was cut by 0 bases, the J end by 4 bases, with 7 bases between. This CDR3 is built from 13 residues. CDR1 and CDR2 from the germline V gene are SGHRS and YFSETQ. The CDR3 DNA sequence: TGCGCCAGCAGCTTGGCCACCGCAGAGACCCAGTACTTC. It translates to CASSLATAETQYF.

The V gene is TRBV25-1, the J gene TRBJ1-3; D call uncertain. The CDR3 is 16 residues long. Germline loops: CDR1 MGHDK, CDR2 SYGVNS. Trimming shortened V by 6 bases and J by 0 bases, and 15 bases separated the two germline ends. The CDR3 nucleotides are TGTGCCAGCAGCGAGTTCGGACGTACCTCTGGAAACACCATATATTTT. Protein: CASSEFGRTSGNTIYF.

Only a few counts were recorded for this clonotype. V usage is TRBV20-1 and J usage is TRBJ2-1, with 8 bases fitting TRBD2. This CDR3 contains 19 residues. Germline CDR1 DFQATT, CDR2 SNEGSKA (reference sequence). Trimming cost V 4 bases and J 3 bases; bases outside gene matches: 20. CDR3 amino acids: CSANTGRTERGSNYNEQFF. Here the CDR3 DNA reads TGCAGTGCTAATACAGGGAGGACTGAGCGGGGGTCGAACTACAATGAGCAGTTCTTC.

As regards this clonotype: The junction departs from germline at one end; a sequencing error may be responsible. The CDR3 loop reads CPSSLGLGTVADTQYF. The DNA of the CDR3 is TGTCCCAGCAGCTTGGGACTAGGAACCGTCGCAGATACGCAGTATTTT. The rearrangement links TRBV7-2 to TRBJ2-3; TRBD2 matches at 8 bases. Germline assignment: CDR1 SGHTA and CDR2 FQGNSA. The CDR3 sequence is 16 residues long.

The chain couples TRBV20-1 to TRBJ2-1; TRBD2 aligns across 7 bases. Germline-derived CDR1 and CDR2 are DFQATT and SNEGSKA (reference sequence). After removal of 5 bases from V and 10 bases from J, the junction contained 17 bases not matched to a gene. This CDR3 is built from 15 residues. The CDR3 nucleotides are TGCAGTGCTGGCTACCGGACTAGGGCAGAGCGCGAGCAGTTCTTC. It translates to CSAGYRTRAEREQFF.